A selection of T cell receptor beta chains follows, all from one sample in a study of T cells in Graves' hyperthyroidism and ophthalmopathy. TCRdb re-called the multiplex PCR reads through MiXCR, storing one row per CDR3 protein. The data hold 640,000 or so distinct CDR3 sequences, with about 15% observed a single time. Sequenced: blood. All receptors come from a woman aged 40 to 50 with Graves' ophthalmopathy. CDR3s leave out the opening cysteine and the closing phenylalanine or tryptophan.

v_call,cdr3_aa
TRBV12-3/TRBV12-4,ASSSGDLWDNYGYT
TRBV19,ASSILAGGPETQY
TRBV10-2,AATGTLNTEAF
TRBV29-1,SAGQTRNTGELF
TRBV2,ASTPRGQVETQY
TRBV10-2,ASSVGTSGEQY
TRBV11-2,ASSPMGLAGASYEQY
TRBV11-2,ASSLVAGGGGELF
TRBV12-3/TRBV12-4,ASSSAGGYT
TRBV20-1,SARDWGFGQVNTEAF
TRBV3-1,ASSRVGGGGSYEQY
TRBV7-8,ASSLALISGYEQY
TRBV6-1,ASRTSESYEQY
TRBV29-1,SVEDRARRTGELF
TRBV28,ASSPRTRFWNTEAF
TRBV12-3/TRBV12-4,ASSLEGTIGNQPQH
TRBV2,ASSESPGQGNQPQH
TRBV5-1,ASAITGDYEQY
TRBV19,ASSPGQGRSGNQPQH
TRBV7-9,ASSLVGQAGETQY
TRBV12-3/TRBV12-4,ASSFIIQETQY
TRBV29-1,SGRTGEAEAF
TRBV7-2,ASSLTQGDYGYT
TRBV12-5,ASGLGARSYGYT
TRBV19,ASSPQGGGVIAKNIQY